Here is one T cell receptor beta chain with its context. Method: immunoSEQ multiplex PCR; TCRdb's copy keeps in-frame clones and lacks some. Of approximately 470,000 clones listed, around 90% are singletons. This specimen belongs to a study of blood T cell repertoires in COVID-19. CDR3 length: 12 amino acids. The germline gives CDR1 KGHDR, CDR2 SFDVKD. V lost 2 bases and J 7 bases, leaving 5 bases between the germline ends. The gene calls are TRBV24-1 and TRBJ2-1, with D unresolved. This clonotype was sampled from a woman under 30 who had recovered from COVID-19. What was sequenced was PBMCs or T cells enriched from blood (not recorded which). The CDR3 loop is CATSDSVNEQFF. The DNA of the CDR3 is TGTGCCACCAGTGATTCGGTTAATGAGCAGTTCTTC.